Below are 6 T cell receptor beta chains sequenced from a single sample in a study of T-cell reconstitution after alpha-beta-depleted transplantation in children. Construction of the TCRbeta library involved unique molecular identifiers. TCRdb redid the calling of the PCR reads with MiXCR, one entry per CDR3 protein. The sample has around 450,000 distinct CDR3 sequences; 15% to 20% are singletons. The material sequenced was PBMCs, mostly from graft donor cells, taken 360 days after TCRalphabeta/CD19-depleted stem cell transplant. The receptors were gathered from a boy under two years old who had a stem cell transplant for Wiskott-Aldrich syndrome, so the T cells may come from the graft donor.

This clonotype showed up many times. The V gene is TRBV4-2, the J gene TRBJ1-3, with no clear D. This CDR3 comprises 15 residues. Germline V CDR1 and CDR2: LGHNA, YNFKEQ. Trimming cost V 1 base and J 3 bases, with 10 bases left between them. The CDR3 here is CASSQVASGGNTIYF. The CDR3 coding sequence is TGTGCCAGCAGCCAAGTGGCGAGCGGTGGAAACACCATATATTTT.

This clonotype was found a few times. The chain combines TRBV24-1 with TRBJ2-7; the D is unclear. Germline assignment: CDR1 KGHDR and CDR2 SFDVKD. The CDR3 runs 13 residues. Trimming took off 2 bases at V and 5 bases at J, with 9 bases between the two ends. The CDR3 reads CATSDSSLHEQYF. The CDR3 coding sequence is TGTGCCACCAGTGATTCAAGTCTGCACGAGCAGTACTTC.

The chain is built from TRBV11-2 and TRBJ1-3; D gene ambiguous. Trimming stripped 5 bases from V and 9 bases from J, with 20 bases between. Germline CDR1 and CDR2: SGHAT and FQNNGV. The CDR3 contains 15 residues. This CDR3 reads CASSPEVAVISTIYF. Written as DNA, the CDR3 is TGTGCCAGCAGCCCCGAGGTGGCAGTCATTAGCACCATATATTTT.

This clonotype was counted at least ten times. The rearrangement joins TRBV7-2 to TRBJ1-1, with D hard to call. Trimming cost V 2 bases and J 7 bases, with 5 bases left between them. CDR1 and CDR2 from the germline V gene are SGHTA and FQGNSA. The length of the CDR3 is 11 residues. CDR3 nucleotide sequence: TGTGCCAGCAGCTTACTATTTGAAGCTTTCTTT. Its protein product is CASSLLFEAFF.

The chain combines TRBV12-3 or TRBV12-4 with TRBJ1-1; the D gene is possibly TRBD1 (6 bases). Deletions cut 5 bases from V and 6 bases from J, with 10 bases between. This CDR3 comprises 12 residues. CDR3 sequence reads: CASSQKGAEAFF. Here the CDR3 DNA reads TGTGCCAGCAGTCAAAAGGGGGCTGAAGCTTTCTTT.

The chain's CDR3 is CASSVRTSGLNTGELFF. The CDR3 DNA reads TGCGCCAGCAGCGTAAGGACTAGCGGATTGAACACCGGGGAGCTGTTTTTT. The chain recombines TRBV4-1 with TRBJ2-2, with TRBD2 identical over 10 bases. CDR1 and CDR2 from the germline V gene are MGHRA and YSYEKL. The J segment lost 1 base and the V segment lost 5 bases, leaving 7 bases of the junction unmatched. CDR3 size: 17 residues.